A selection of T cell receptor beta chains follows, all from one sample in a study of blood T cell repertoires in COVID-19. TCRdb keeps only in-frame clones here, not all; method: immunoSEQ multiplex PCR. Of nearly 350,000 clones listed, 91% were seen once; the top ten hold less than 3.5%. The sequencing input was peripheral blood. The receptors were gathered from a woman under 30 who had recovered from COVID-19. The CDR3 runs from the conserved cysteine through the conserved F or W. A D gene is named only where the DNA matches it firmly. Clone size appears in some rows only: once, few, many, or a class for an expanded clone.

cdr3_length	d_call	j_call	v_call	clone_size	cdr3_nt	cdr3_aa
16	TRBD2	TRBJ2-1	TRBV5-1	.	TGCGCCAGCAGCTTAAGGACTAGCGGCATCTACAATGAGCAGTTCTTC	CASSLRTSGIYNEQFF
11	TRBD1	TRBJ1-4	TRBV7-2	.	TGTGCCAGCAGCTCAGGGGGCGGTCTGTTTTTT	CASSSGGGLFF
14	TRBD2	TRBJ2-1	TRBV6-5	.	TGTGCCAGCAGGAGCGGGAGGGGCTACAATGAGCAGTTCTTC	CASRSGRGYNEQFF
13	.	TRBJ1-2	TRBV6-5	once	TGTGCCAGCAGGGATCACAGGAACTATGGCTACACCTTC	CASRDHRNYGYTF
13	.	TRBJ1-2	TRBV4-2	.	TGTGCCAGCAGCCAAGACAGGGTGAAAGGCTACACCTTC	CASSQDRVKGYTF
16	TRBD2	TRBJ2-2	TRBV6-1	.	TGTGCCAGCAGTGAATCGTCTAGCGGGACCACCGGGGAGCTGTTTTTT	CASSESSSGTTGELFF
14	.	TRBJ2-3	TRBV3-1/TRBV3-2	.	TGTGCCAGCAGCCAAGCAAAAGCGGTAGATACGCAGTATTTT	CASSQAKAVDTQYF
16	TRBD2	TRBJ2-2	TRBV19	few	TGTGCCAGTAGTATAGGGTTAGCGGGGAACACCGGGGAGCTGTTTTTT	CASSIGLAGNTGELFF
17	TRBD2	TRBJ2-5	TRBV28	.	TGTGCCAGCAGTTTATCTGGCTGGGAGCGGGAGAGAGAGACCCAGTACTTC	CASSLSGWERERETQYF
14	.	TRBJ2-5	TRBV19	.	TGTGCCAGTAGTATACACAAAGACCAAGAGACCCAGTACTTC	CASSIHKDQETQYF
14	.	TRBJ2-3	TRBV9	once	TGTGCCAGCAGCGTCAGCGGATACACAGATACGCAGTATTTT	CASSVSGYTDTQYF
16	TRBD1	TRBJ1-5	TRBV6-1	few	TGTGCCAGCAGTGGTCAGACAGGGATCAGACGTCAGCCCCAGCATTTT	CASSGQTGIRRQPQHF
16	.	TRBJ2-4	TRBV27	.	TGTGCCAGCAGTTTATCGGGGGGTTTAGCCAAAAACATTCAGTACTTC	CASSLSGGLAKNIQYF
15	.	TRBJ1-4	TRBV7-2	.	TGTGCCAGCAGCCTAACGCGGGGGGCTAATGAAAAACTGTTTTTT	CASSLTRGANEKLFF
14	TRBD1	TRBJ2-1	TRBV7-2	.	TGTGCCAGCAGCTCGAGACAGGGTACTATTGAGCAGTTCTTC	CASSSRQGTIEQFF
14	.	TRBJ1-1	TRBV3-1/TRBV3-2	once	TGTGCCAGCAACCAACGGGGGTTGAAGGCTGAAGCTTTCTTT	CASNQRGLKAEAFF
15	TRBD1	TRBJ1-4	TRBV24-1	.	TGTGCCACCAGTGACCCACAGGGGGCGGATGAAAAACTGTTTTTT	CATSDPQGADEKLFF
15	TRBD2	TRBJ2-5	TRBV10-2	few	TGCGCCAGCAGTGTCGGTAGCGGGAGGTGGGAGACCCAGTACTTC	CASSVGSGRWETQYF
15	.	TRBJ1-5	TRBV20-1	once	TGCAGTGCGAGTCGGGGATCGTATAGCAATCAGCCCCAGCATTTT	CSASRGSYSNQPQHF
14	.	TRBJ1-6	TRBV9	.	TGTGCCAGCAGCGTAGGATCAGGGAATTCACCCCTCCACTTT	CASSVGSGNSPLHF
18	.	TRBJ2-1	TRBV27	.	TGTGCCAGCAGTTTAAGGCGGGGGGGGACAGGGGCCCACAATGAGCAGTTCTTC	CASSLRRGGTGAHNEQFF
12	TRBD1	TRBJ1-2	TRBV12-3/TRBV12-4	.	TGTGCCAGCAGCCAGACAGGGGTCGGCTACACCTTC	CASSQTGVGYTF
15	.	TRBJ1-4	TRBV11-2	.	TGTGCCAGCAGACAGGCAGGGGCGCGTAATGAAAAACTGTTTTTT	CASRQAGARNEKLFF
12	.	TRBJ1-5	TRBV10-2	.	TGCGCCAGCCGGACTGGCAATCAGCCCCAGCATTTT	CASRTGNQPQHF
14	.	TRBJ2-2	TRBV19	once	TGTGCCAGTAGTATCTCCGTAAACACCGGGGAGCTGTTTTTT	CASSISVNTGELFF
16	.	TRBJ2-1	TRBV24-1	.	TGTGCCACCAGTGTCTTTAAGGACAAGAGATACAATGAGCAGTTCTTC	CATSVFKDKRYNEQFF
14	.	TRBJ2-5	TRBV7-2	.	TGTGCCAGCAGCTTCCAGGTGGGCCAAGAGACCCAGTACTTC	CASSFQVGQETQYF